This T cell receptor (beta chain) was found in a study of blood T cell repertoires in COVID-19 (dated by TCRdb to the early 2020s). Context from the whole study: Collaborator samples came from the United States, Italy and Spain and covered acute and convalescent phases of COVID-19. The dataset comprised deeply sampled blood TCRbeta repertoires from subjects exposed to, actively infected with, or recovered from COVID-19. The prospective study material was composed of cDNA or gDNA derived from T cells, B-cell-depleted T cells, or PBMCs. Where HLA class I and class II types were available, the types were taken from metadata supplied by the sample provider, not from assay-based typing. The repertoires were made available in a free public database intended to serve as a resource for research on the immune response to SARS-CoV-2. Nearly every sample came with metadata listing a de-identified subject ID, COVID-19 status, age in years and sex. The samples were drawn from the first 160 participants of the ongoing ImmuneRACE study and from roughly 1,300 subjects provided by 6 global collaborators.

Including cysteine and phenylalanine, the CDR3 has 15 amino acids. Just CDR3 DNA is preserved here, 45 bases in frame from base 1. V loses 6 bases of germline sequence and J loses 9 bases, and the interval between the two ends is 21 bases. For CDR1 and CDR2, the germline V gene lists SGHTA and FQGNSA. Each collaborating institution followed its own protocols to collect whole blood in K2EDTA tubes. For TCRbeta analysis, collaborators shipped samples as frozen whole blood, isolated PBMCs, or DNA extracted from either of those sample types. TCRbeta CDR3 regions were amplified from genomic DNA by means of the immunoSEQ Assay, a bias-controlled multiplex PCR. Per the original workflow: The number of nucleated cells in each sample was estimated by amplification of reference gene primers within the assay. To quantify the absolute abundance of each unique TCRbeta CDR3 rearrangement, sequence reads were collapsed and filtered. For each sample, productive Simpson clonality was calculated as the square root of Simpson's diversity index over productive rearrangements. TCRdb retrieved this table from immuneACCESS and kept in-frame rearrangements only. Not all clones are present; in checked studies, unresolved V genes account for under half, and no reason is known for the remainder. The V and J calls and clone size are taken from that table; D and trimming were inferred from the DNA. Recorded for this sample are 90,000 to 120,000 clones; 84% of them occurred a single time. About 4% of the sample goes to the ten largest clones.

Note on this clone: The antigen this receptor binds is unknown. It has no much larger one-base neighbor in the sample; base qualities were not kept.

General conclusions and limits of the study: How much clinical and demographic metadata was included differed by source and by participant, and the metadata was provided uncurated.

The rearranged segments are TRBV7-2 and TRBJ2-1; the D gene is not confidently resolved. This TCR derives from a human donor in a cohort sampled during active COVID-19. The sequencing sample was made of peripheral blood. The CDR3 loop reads CASSSMAAQLSEQFF. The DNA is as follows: TGTGCCAGCAGTTCCATGGCGGCCCAACTTAGTGAGCAGTTCTTC.